This entry is about one T cell receptor beta chain. The germline V gene has CDR1 SGHTA and CDR2 FQGNSA. The CDR3 has 13 amino acids. V was cut by 7 bases and J by 4 bases, with 13 bases left in between. As handled by the study authors: Scientists estimated how many nucleated cells there were by amplifying reference gene primers. TCRdb keeps only in-frame clones here, not all; method: immunoSEQ multiplex PCR. Clone size and the V and J calls come from that table; the DNA yielded D and trimming. Among 130,000 or so clones, less than 85% were seen once, and the ten largest hold about 18%. The data were obtained in a study of blood T cell repertoires in COVID-19. Study as a whole: Italy, Spain and the United States were the sources of the convalescent and acute COVID-19 samples. Sources were T cells, B-cell-depleted T cells, or PBMCs; the material itself was cDNA or gDNA.

This sequence joins TRBV7-2 and TRBJ1-2; D unresolved. The clonotype originates from a woman aged 80 or over with acute or convalescent COVID-19. The sample comprised peripheral blood. CDR3 DNA sequence: TGTGCCAGCACCCGTGGGAGGACCTATGGCTACACCTTC. Protein: CASTRGRTYGYTF.